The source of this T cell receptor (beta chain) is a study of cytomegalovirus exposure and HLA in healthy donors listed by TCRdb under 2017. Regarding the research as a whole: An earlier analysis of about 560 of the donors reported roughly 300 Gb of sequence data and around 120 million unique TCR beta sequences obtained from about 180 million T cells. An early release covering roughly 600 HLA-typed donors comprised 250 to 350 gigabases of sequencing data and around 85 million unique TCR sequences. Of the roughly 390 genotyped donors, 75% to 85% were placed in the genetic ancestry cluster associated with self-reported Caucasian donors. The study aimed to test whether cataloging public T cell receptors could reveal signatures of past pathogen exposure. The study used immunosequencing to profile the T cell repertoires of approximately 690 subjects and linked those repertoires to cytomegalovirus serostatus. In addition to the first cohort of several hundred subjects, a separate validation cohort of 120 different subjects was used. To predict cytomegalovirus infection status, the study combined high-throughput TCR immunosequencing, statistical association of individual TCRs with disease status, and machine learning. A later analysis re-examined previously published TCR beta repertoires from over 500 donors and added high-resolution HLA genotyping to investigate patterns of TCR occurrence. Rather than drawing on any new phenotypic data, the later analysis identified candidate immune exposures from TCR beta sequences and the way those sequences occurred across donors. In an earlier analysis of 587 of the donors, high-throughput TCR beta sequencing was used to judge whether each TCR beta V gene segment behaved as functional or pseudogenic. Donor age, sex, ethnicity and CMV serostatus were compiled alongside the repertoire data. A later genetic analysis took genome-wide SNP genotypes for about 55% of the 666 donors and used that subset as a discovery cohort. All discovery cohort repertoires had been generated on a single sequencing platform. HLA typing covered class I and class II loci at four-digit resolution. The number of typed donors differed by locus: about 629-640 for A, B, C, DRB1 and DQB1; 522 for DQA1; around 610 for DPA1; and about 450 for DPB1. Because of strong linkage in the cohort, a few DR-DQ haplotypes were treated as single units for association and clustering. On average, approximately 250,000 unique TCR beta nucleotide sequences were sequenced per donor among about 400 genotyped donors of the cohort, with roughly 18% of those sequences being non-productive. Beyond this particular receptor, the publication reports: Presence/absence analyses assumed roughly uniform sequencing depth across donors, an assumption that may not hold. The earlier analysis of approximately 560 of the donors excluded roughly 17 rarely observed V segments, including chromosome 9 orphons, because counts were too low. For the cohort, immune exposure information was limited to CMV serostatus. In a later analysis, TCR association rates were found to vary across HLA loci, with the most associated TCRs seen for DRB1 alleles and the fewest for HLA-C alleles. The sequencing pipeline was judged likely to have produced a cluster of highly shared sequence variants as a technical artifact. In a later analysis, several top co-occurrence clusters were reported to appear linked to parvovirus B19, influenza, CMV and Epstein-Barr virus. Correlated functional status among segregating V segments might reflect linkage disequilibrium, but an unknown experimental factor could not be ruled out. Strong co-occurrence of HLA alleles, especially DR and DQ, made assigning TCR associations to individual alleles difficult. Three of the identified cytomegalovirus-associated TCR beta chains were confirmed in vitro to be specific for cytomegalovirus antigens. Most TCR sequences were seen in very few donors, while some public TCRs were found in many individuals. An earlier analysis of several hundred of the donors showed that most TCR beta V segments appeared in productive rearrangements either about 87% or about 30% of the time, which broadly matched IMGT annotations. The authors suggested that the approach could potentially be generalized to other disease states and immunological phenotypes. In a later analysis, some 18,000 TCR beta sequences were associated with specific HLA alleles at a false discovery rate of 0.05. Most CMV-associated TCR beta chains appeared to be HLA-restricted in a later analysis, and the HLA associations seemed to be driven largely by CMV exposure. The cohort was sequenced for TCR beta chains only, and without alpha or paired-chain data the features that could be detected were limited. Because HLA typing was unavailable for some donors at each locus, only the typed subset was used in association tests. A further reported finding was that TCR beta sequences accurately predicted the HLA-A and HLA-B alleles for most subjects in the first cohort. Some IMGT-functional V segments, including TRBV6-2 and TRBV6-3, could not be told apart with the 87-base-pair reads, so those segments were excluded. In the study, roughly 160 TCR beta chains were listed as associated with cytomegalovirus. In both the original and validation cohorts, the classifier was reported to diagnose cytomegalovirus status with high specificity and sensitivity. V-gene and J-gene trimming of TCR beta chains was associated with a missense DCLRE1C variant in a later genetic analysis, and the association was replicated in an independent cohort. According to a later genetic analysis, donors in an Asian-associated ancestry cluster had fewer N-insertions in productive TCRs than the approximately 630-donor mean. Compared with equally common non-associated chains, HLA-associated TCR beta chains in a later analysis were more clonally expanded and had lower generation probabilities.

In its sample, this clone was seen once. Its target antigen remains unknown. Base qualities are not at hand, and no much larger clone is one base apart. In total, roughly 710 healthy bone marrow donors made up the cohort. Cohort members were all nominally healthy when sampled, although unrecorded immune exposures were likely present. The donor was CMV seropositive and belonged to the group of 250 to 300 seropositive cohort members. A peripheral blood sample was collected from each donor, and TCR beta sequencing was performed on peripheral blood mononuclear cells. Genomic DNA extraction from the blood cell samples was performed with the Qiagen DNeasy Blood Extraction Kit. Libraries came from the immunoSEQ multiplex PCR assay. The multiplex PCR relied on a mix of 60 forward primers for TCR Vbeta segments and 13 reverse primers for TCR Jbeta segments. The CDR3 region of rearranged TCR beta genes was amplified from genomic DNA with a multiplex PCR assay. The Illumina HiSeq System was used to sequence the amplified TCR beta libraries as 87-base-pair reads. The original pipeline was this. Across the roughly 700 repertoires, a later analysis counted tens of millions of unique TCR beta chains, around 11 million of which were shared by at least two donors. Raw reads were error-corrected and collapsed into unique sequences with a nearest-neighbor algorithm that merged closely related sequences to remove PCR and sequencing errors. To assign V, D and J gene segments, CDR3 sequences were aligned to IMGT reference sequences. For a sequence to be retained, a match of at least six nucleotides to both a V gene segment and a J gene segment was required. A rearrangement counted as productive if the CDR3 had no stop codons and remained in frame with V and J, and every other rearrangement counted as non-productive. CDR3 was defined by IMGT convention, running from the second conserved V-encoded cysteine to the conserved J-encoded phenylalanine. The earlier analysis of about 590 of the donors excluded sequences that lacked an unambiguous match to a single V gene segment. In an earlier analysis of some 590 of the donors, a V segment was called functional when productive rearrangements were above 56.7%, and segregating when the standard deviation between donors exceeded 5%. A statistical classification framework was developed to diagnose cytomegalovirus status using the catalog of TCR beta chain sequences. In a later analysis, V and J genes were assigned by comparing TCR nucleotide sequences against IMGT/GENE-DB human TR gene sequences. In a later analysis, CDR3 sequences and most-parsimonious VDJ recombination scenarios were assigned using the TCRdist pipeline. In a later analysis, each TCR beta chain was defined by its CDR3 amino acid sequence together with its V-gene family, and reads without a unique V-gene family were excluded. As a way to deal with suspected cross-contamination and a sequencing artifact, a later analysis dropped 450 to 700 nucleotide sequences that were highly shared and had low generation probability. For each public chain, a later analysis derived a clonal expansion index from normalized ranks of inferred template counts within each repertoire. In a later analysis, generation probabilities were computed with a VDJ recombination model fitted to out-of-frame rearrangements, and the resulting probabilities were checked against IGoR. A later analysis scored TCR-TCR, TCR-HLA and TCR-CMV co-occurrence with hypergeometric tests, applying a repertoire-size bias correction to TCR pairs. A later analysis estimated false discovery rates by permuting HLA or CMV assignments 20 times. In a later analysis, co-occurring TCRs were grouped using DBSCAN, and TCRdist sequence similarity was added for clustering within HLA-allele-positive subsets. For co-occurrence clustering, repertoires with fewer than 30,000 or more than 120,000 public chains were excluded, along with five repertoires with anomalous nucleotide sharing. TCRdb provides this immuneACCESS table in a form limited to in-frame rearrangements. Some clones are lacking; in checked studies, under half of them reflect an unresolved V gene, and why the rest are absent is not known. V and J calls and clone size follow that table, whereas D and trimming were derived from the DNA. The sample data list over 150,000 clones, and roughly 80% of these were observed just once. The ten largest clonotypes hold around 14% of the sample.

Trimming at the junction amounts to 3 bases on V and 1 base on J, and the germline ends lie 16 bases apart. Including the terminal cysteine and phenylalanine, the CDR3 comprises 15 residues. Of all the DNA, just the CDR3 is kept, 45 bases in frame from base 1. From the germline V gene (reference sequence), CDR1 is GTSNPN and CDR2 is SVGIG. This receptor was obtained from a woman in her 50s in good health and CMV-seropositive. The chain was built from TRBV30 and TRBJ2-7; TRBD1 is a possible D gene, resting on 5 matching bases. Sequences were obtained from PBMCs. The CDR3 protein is CAWSKGRDISYEQYF. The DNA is TGTGCCTGGAGCAAGGGGCGAGACATTTCCTACGAGCAGTACTTC.